This T cell receptor beta chain was documented in a study of T cell responses to AZD1222 COVID-19 vaccine. Study observations and caveats: Spike as a whole was targeted by vaccine-associated CD4 TCRs, dominant at 160-218 and 743-854.

Note on this clone: Its antigen is currently unknown.

The V end was cut by 7 bases, the J end by 3 bases, with 13 bases between. Germline V CDR1 and CDR2: MNHEY, SVGAGI. This CDR3 comprises 13 residues. Some clones are missing from TCRdb's copy, which holds only in-frame ones; the method was immunoSEQ multiplex PCR. The data contain about 73,000 clones, roughly 88% of them singletons. The receptor comes from an adult in good health. Source: peripheral blood, taken on day 0 of AZD1222 vaccination. The chain recombines TRBV6-5 with TRBJ2-7; no reliable D call. CDR3 amino acids: CASKIDNFYEQYF. In nucleotides, the CDR3 is TGTGCCAGCAAAATCGACAACTTCTACGAGCAGTACTTC.